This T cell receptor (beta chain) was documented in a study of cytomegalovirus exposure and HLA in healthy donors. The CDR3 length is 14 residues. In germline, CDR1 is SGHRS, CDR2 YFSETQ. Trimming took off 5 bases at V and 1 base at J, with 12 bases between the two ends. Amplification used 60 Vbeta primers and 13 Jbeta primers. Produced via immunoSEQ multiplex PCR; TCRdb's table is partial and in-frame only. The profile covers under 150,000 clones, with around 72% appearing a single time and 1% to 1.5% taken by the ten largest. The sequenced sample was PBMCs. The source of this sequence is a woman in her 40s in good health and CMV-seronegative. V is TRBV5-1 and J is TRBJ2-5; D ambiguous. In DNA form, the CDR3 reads TGCGCCAGCAGGTCATCAGGAAGCCAAGAGACCCAGTACTTC. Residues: CASRSSGSQETQYF.